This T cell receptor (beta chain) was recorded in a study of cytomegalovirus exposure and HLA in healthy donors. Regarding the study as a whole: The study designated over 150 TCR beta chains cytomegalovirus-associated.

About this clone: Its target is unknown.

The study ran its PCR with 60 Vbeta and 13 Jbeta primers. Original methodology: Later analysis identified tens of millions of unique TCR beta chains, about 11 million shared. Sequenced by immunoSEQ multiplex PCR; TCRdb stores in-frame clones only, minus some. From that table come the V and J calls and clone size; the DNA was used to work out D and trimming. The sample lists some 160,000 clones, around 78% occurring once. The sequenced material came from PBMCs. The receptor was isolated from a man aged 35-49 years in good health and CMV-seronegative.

CDR3 amino acids: CASSQSVGAKDGYTF. Written as DNA, the CDR3 is TGCGCCAGCAGCCAATCAGTAGGAGCGAAGGATGGCTACACCTTC. The rearrangement uses TRBV4-1 and TRBJ1-2; D call uncertain. CDR3 length equals 15 residues. CDR1 is MGHRA, CDR2 YSYEKL, per germline. The germline V and J ends were trimmed by 2 bases and 6 bases, with 16 bases remaining between them.